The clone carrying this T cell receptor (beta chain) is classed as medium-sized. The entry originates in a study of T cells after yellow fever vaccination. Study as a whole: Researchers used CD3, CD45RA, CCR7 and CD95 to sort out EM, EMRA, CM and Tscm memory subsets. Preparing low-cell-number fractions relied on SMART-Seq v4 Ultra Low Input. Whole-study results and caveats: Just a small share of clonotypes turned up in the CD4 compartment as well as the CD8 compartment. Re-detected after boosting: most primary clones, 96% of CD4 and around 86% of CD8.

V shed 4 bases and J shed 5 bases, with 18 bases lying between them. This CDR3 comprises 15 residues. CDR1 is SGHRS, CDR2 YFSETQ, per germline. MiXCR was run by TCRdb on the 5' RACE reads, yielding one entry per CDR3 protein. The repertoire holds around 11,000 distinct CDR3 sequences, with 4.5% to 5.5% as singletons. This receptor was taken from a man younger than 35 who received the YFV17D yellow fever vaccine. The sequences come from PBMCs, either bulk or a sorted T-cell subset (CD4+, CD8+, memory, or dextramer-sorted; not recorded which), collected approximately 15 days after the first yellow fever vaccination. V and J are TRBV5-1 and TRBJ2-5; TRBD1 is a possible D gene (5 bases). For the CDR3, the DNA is TGCGCCAGCAGCGCAGGGTGGGGTAATCAGGAGACCCAGTACTTC. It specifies CASSAGWGNQETQYF. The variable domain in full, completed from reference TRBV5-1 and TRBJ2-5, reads KAGVTQTPRYLIKTRGQQVTLSCSPISGHRSVSWYQQTPGQGLQFLFEYFSETQRNKGNFPGRFSGRQFSNSRSEMNVSTLELGDSALYLCASSAGWGNQETQYFGPGTRLLVL.